The present entry profiles one TCR beta chain with its context. The data were produced by immunoSEQ multiplex PCR, yet TCRdb's version contains in-frame clones alone and is incomplete. The sample holds about half a million clones; less than 85% are singletons and the top ten take approximately 12%. The J segment lost 5 bases and the V segment lost 1 base, leaving 9 bases of the junction unmatched. Germline CDR1 reads SGHDT; CDR2 reads YYEEEE. The CDR3 is 15 residues long. This entry is derived from a study of shared clonotypes between healthy human individuals. Input material: PBMCs. This TCR came from a woman between 40 and 55 years old in good health. Some clones in this sample may be carry-over from other donors' samples. V gene TRBV5-6 combines with J gene TRBJ2-7; 7 positions match TRBD1. CDR3 amino acids: CASSLYGQVVHEQYF. The CDR3, as DNA: TGTGCCAGCAGCTTGTACGGACAGGTGGTGCACGAGCAGTACTTC.